The present TCR beta chain was sequenced within a study of CD8 T cells in Susac syndrome. RNA, at about 0.5 to 1 ug, was reverse transcribed with random hexamers. Amplification of TCR beta CDR3 across 54 Vbeta and 13 Jbeta was performed with immunoSEQ multiplex PCR. One entry per CDR3 protein, called by TCRdb with MiXCR from the immunoSEQ multiplex PCR reads. The sample shows roughly 200,000 distinct CDR3 sequences, roughly 94% of them seen only once. Trimming took off 8 bases at V and 0 bases at J, with 19 bases between the two ends. This CDR3 comprises 16 residues. From blood CD8+ and CD4+ T cells, the TCR beta chain was sequenced. The authors negatively isolated CD8+ and CD4+ T cells and FACS-enriched TEMRA cells.

This chain connects TRBV23-1 to TRBJ1-2; D is possibly TRBD1 (5 bases). TRBV23-1 is filed as an ORF, its function uncertain. The TCR comes from a human donor with multiple sclerosis. The source material was CD4+ T cells from PBMCs. The CDR3 DNA sequence: TGCGCCAGCGATCCGAAGGGGTATCGAGCTAACTATGGCTACACCTTC. It encodes CASDPKGYRANYGYTF.